The 15 T cell receptor beta chains below come from one sample, sequenced in a study of blood T cell repertoires in COVID-19. Assay used: immunoSEQ multiplex PCR; TCRdb lists only in-frame clones, some missing. The profile shows 400,000 to 450,000 clones, over 85% of them singletons. The sequenced material came from peripheral blood. The receptors were gathered from a young man with COVID-19, enrolled during active disease.

This rearrangement joins TRBV12-5 to TRBJ2-2, with a tentative D call TRBD1 (5 bases). Trimming removed 2 bases at V and 7 bases at J, with 8 bases between. The CDR3 contains 13 residues. CDR1 and CDR2 from the germline V gene are LGHNT and FRNRAP. The CDR3 loop reads CASGLRGYGELFF. The DNA of the CDR3 is TGTGCTAGTGGTTTGAGGGGTTACGGGGAGCTGTTTTTT. The full variable domain, rest sourced from reference TRBV12-5 and TRBJ2-2, is DARVTQTPRHKVTEMGQEVTMRCQPILGHNTVFWYRQTMMQGLELLAYFRNRAPLDDSGMPKDRFSAEMPDATLATLKIQPSEPRDSAVYFCASGLRGYGELFFGEGSRLTVL.

The genes are TRBV11-1 and TRBJ2-5; D not resolved. Germline V lookup: CDR1 SGHAT, CDR2 FQDESV (reference sequence). The length of the CDR3 is 11 residues. V shed 5 bases and J shed 10 bases, with 11 bases lying between them. The CDR3 loop is CASSAYSIQYF. DNA of the CDR3: TGTGCCAGCAGCGCGTATAGTATCCAGTACTTC.

The V gene is TRBV19, the J gene TRBJ2-5; 8 positions match TRBD2. The germline CDR1 and CDR2 sequences are LNHDA and SQIVND (reference sequence). Trimming took 6 bases from V and 5 from J; bases not matched to a gene: 14. The length of the CDR3 is 16 residues. As DNA, the CDR3 is TGTGCCAGTAGCCCGGGGGGGGTAAGGAGATCGGAGACCCAGTACTTC. Protein sequence: CASSPGGVRRSETQYF.

The chain carries TRBV4-1 and TRBJ2-7; TRBD2 matches at 13 bases. The germline V gene encodes CDR1 MGHRA and CDR2 YSYEKL. The CDR3 extends over 19 amino acids. J lost 6 bases, V lost 1 base, and 15 bases had no gene match. CDR3 in amino acids: CASSQAPTSGRAPASEQYF. The CDR3 bases are TGCGCCAGCAGCCAAGCCCCTACTAGCGGGAGGGCCCCAGCGAGCGAGCAGTACTTC.

This chain's CDR3 is CASSPDRVGNTIYF. In nucleotides, the CDR3 is TGTGCCAGCAGCCCGGACAGGGTTGGAAACACCATATATTTT. The V gene is TRBV5-4, the J gene TRBJ1-3; 8 positions match TRBD1. This CDR3 spans 14 amino acids. In germline, CDR1 is SGHNT, CDR2 YYREEE (reference sequence). Unmatched junction bases numbered 3, after V lost 4 bases and J lost 3 bases.

Note on this clone: The sample holds other DNA sequences that translate to the same CDR3. The chain employs TRBV7-9 and TRBJ2-1; D gene ambiguous. The V end lost 5 bases, the J end lost 1 base, and 6 bases lay between the germline ends. CDR3 length: 13 residues. CDR1 is SEHNR and CDR2 is FQNEAQ in the germline V gene (reference sequence). CDR3 DNA: TGTGCCAGCAGCCTCGGGTCCTACAATGAGCAGTTCTTC. The encoded protein is CASSLGSYNEQFF.

V and J are TRBV4-2 and TRBJ1-3; 8 bases are shared with TRBD1. Trimming took 3 bases from V and 11 from J; bases not matched to a gene: 9. This CDR3 region has 14 residues. Germline-derived CDR1 and CDR2 are LGHNA and YNFKEQ. This CDR3 reads CASSHDLRQGPIYF. The CDR3 region has the DNA TGTGCCAGCAGCCATGATCTTCGACAGGGGCCCATATATTTT.

The chain links TRBV19 to TRBJ1-2, with D perhaps matching TRBD1 (6 bases). V lost 8 bases and J lost 13, with 26 bases in between. The CDR3 covers 14 residues. From germline, CDR1 is LNHDA and CDR2 SQIVND (reference sequence). CDR3 sequence: CASSTYGTQVFFTF. The CDR3 nucleotides read TGTGCCAGTTCAACTTACGGGACACAAGTGTTCTTCACCTTC.

The chain has TRBV6-5 and TRBJ2-4; D may be TRBD2 (6 bases). The CDR3 extends over 13 amino acids. V was pared by 11 bases and J by 3 bases, with 14 bases between. The germline CDR1 and CDR2 sequences are MNHEY and SVGAGI. CDR3: CASKAGRKNIQYF. CDR3 bases: TGTGCCTCAAAAGCGGGCCGCAAAAACATTCAGTACTTC.

The chain's CDR3 is CASSSPLDRGAQETQYF. CDR3 nucleotide sequence: TGTGCCAGCAGTTCCCCCCTCGACAGGGGAGCGCAGGAGACCCAGTACTTC. The chain recombines TRBV27 with TRBJ2-5; 8 bases align to TRBD1. This CDR3 has 17 amino acids. Germline V gene lookup returns CDR1 MNHEY and CDR2 SMNVEV (reference sequence). V lost 4 bases to trimming and J lost 5 bases; unmatched junction nucleotides: 15.

The chain employs TRBV5-1 and TRBJ1-3; no reliable D call. The CDR3 is 14 residues long. Per germline, CDR1 SGHRS and CDR2 YFSETQ. V was pared by 5 bases and J by 4 bases, with 13 bases between. The CDR3 loop reads CASSPTIQGNTIYF. The CDR3 DNA sequence: TGCGCCAGCAGTCCCACAATACAGGGAAACACCATATATTTT. Complete variable domain (other parts from reference TRBV5-1 and TRBJ1-3): KAGVTQTPRYLIKTRGQQVTLSCSPISGHRSVSWYQQTPGQGLQFLFEYFSETQRNKGNFPGRFSGRQFSNSRSEMNVSTLELGDSALYLCASSPTIQGNTIYFGEGSWLTVV.

The chain combines TRBV6-1 with TRBJ1-2; no firm D call. This CDR3 comprises 15 residues. V dropped 3 bases and J dropped 7 bases, with 18 bases sitting between them. Germline V gene lookup returns CDR1 MNHNS and CDR2 SASEGT. CDR3 DNA sequence: TGTGCCAGCAGTGATGACCGGTCAGGTGTAAGTGGCTACACCTTC. Its translation is CASSDDRSGVSGYTF.

In its sample, this clone was seen a few times. The chain links TRBV7-9 to TRBJ1-1, with D perhaps matching TRBD1 (6 bases). Germline assignment: CDR1 SEHNR and CDR2 FQNEAQ (reference sequence). The germline V and J ends were trimmed by 6 bases and 0 bases, with 14 bases remaining between them. CDR3 length: 15 amino acids. CDR3 nucleotide sequence: TGTGCCAGCAGACGGGACAAGTACTTGAACACTGAAGCTTTCTTT. It specifies CASRRDKYLNTEAFF.

The CDR3 sequence is CASSLGQINEQFF. In DNA, the CDR3 is TGTGCCAGCAGCTTGGGGCAGATCAATGAGCAGTTCTTC. The chain joins TRBV5-4 to TRBJ2-1; D is uncertain. Trimming stripped 0 bases from V and 6 bases from J, with 7 bases between. The CDR3 consists of 13 residues. Looked up from germline, CDR1 is SGHNT and CDR2 is YYREEE (reference sequence).

The chain employs TRBV16 and TRBJ1-5; D is ambiguous. Germline CDR1 and CDR2: KGHSY and FQNENV. The V and J ends lost 1 base and 5 bases respectively, with 6 bases between them. This CDR3 is 13 amino acids long. CDR3 nucleotides: TGTGCCAGCAGCCAATACGAGGATCAGCCCCAGCATTTT. It encodes CASSQYEDQPQHF.